These T cell receptor beta chains were read from a single sample in a study of blood T cell repertoires in COVID-19. Clones were sequenced by immunoSEQ multiplex PCR, and TCRdb holds only the in-frame ones, with some missing. Of 15,000 to 20,000 clones detected, more than 75% appear once; the ten largest clones hold 16%. Sequenced material: peripheral blood. These TCRs come from a human donor with active COVID-19. The donor label of this sample is uncertain. Each CDR3 is given with its conserved first and last residue. Fields, in order: J gene, V gene, clone size, D gene, CDR3 DNA, CDR3 protein. D genes are given only for firm matches. Only some rows state a clone size, as once, few, many or a class for expanded clones.

TRBJ2-6,TRBV7-2,.,.,TGTGCCAGCAGCGAGAGACAGGAACGCTCTGGGGCCAACGTCCTGACTTTC,CASSERQERSGANVLTF
TRBJ2-3,TRBV18,.,.,TGTGCCAGCTCACCTACCGGGAACACAGATACGCAGTATTTT,CASSPTGNTDTQYF
TRBJ1-2,TRBV4-2,.,.,TGTGCCAGCAGCCGAGATGGGGCACAAAACTATGGCTACACCTTC,CASSRDGAQNYGYTF
TRBJ2-7,TRBV6-6,few,.,TGTGCCAGCAGTGGGACACATCAGCAGTACTTC,CASSGTHQQYF
TRBJ2-6,TRBV18,.,.,TGTGCCAGCTCACCCAGTAACTCTGGGGCCAACGTCCTGACTTTC,CASSPSNSGANVLTF
TRBJ1-4,TRBV7-2,.,TRBD1,TGTGCCAGCAGCTCGGGACAGGGAAAACTGTTTTTT,CASSSGQGKLFF
TRBJ2-7,TRBV7-8,.,TRBD1,TGTGCCAGCAGCCTGAGGACAGGGCACCACGAGCAGTACTTC,CASSLRTGHHEQYF
TRBJ2-7,TRBV21-1,.,.,TGTGCCAGCAGCCCACGAGCAGGAAATACCTACGAGCAGTACTTC,CASSPRAGNTYEQYF
TRBJ1-1,TRBV20-1,.,.,TGCAGTGCTAGACTTAACACTGAAGCTTTCTTT,CSARLNTEAFF
TRBJ2-7,TRBV7-2,.,TRBD1,TGTGCCAGCAGCTTAGGCCCCAGCACAGGGGGTTACGAGCAGTACTTC,CASSLGPSTGGYEQYF
TRBJ2-7,TRBV24-1,.,.,TGTGCCACCAGTGATTTTCTTAGCCCTGTAGGGGCTAGCTACGAGCAGTACTTC,CATSDFLSPVGASYEQYF
TRBJ1-1,TRBV6-6,few,.,TGTGCCAGCAGTTACTCGAGTCCGAACACTGAAGCTTTCTTT,CASSYSSPNTEAFF
TRBJ2-5,TRBV7-2,.,.,TGTGCCAGCAGCTTGCGGGGGCTGGAAGAGACCCAGTACTTC,CASSLRGLEETQYF
TRBJ2-3,TRBV5-4,.,.,TGTGCCACCCAACCTGGGGGGACTAGCACAGATACGCAGTATTTT,CATQPGGTSTDTQYF
TRBJ2-2,TRBV5-1,.,.,TGCGCCAGCAGCTTGCGACAGGCTAACACCGGGGAGCTGTTTTTT,CASSLRQANTGELFF
TRBJ1-1,TRBV6-5,.,.,TGTGCCAGCAGTATGTTATTCGAAGCTTTCTTT,CASSMLFEAFF
TRBJ2-7,TRBV27,.,TRBD1,TGTGCCAGCAGTTCTCCGGGACAGGGGTTTTCGGACTACGAGCAGTACTTC,CASSSPGQGFSDYEQYF
TRBJ2-2,TRBV5-4,.,TRBD1,TGTGCCAACTTCCGGGACAGGGAGGGTCCCGGGGAGCTGTTTTTT,CANFRDREGPGELFF
TRBJ1-2,TRBV3-1/TRBV3-2,.,.,TGTGCCAGCAGCCAAGTAGGCAGGGCCGACTCTAACTATGGCTACACCTTC,CASSQVGRADSNYGYTF
TRBJ2-3,TRBV19,.,TRBD2,TGTGCCAGTAGTATCGGCGGGGGGGCCGGTTTAGATACGCAGTATTTT,CASSIGGGAGLDTQYF